The 23 T cell receptor beta chains given below trace back to one sample, sequenced in a study of blood T cell repertoires in COVID-19. Profiling relied on immunoSEQ multiplex PCR, and the TCRdb table lists in-frame clones only, not all of them. Of 180,000 or so clones listed, around 80% are singletons. Source material: PBMCs or T cells enriched from blood (not recorded which). The receptors originated from a man aged 60-69 years who had been exposed to COVID-19.

The gene calls are TRBV6-5 and TRBJ1-2; D perhaps matches TRBD1 (6 bases). Germline V gene data show CDR1 as MNHEY and CDR2 as SVGAGI. This CDR3 region has 14 residues. The ends were cut back, 9 bases at V and 5 bases at J, with 19 bases in the middle. The CDR3 nucleotides read TGTGCCAGTCCCCCCCCAGGGAGGGGGTATGGCTACACCTTC. The encoded protein is CASPPPGRGYGYTF.

The V and J genes are TRBV7-2 and TRBJ2-7; 9 nucleotides agree with TRBD2. In germline, CDR1 is SGHTA, CDR2 FQGNSA. CDR3 length: 16 residues. Unmatched junction bases numbered 14, after V lost 4 bases and J lost 7 bases. The CDR3 loop is CASSSGLAGASGEQYF. CDR3 in DNA: TGTGCCAGCAGCTCGGGGTTAGCGGGAGCATCGGGAGAGCAGTACTTC. Full variable domain (rest looked up from reference TRBV7-2 and TRBJ2-7): GAGVSQSPSNKVTEKGKDVELRCDPISGHTALYWYRQSLGQGLEFLIYFQGNSAPDKSGLPSDRFSAERTGGSVSTLTIQRTQQEDSAVYLCASSSGLAGASGEQYFGPGTRLTVT.

The CDR3 region is CASSQATARGTDTQYF. As DNA, the CDR3 is TGCGCCAGCAGCCAAGCGACAGCCCGGGGCACAGATACGCAGTATTTT. The chain has TRBV4-1 and TRBJ2-3, with TRBD1 as a possible D gene (5 bases). Germline CDR1 and CDR2: MGHRA and YSYEKL. V shed 1 base and J shed 1 base, with 12 bases lying between them. CDR3 length: 16 residues.

V usage is TRBV20-1 and J usage is TRBJ2-1; D unresolved. Germline CDR1 is DFQATT and CDR2 is SNEGSKA (reference sequence). Trimming pared 4 bases from V and 2 bases from J, leaving 18 bases between. CDR3 length equals 16 residues. The CDR3 reads CSANDFSGGTYNEQFF. In DNA form, the CDR3 reads TGCAGTGCTAATGATTTTTCAGGTGGCACCTACAATGAGCAGTTCTTC.

V gene TRBV15 combines with J gene TRBJ2-1; 7 nucleotides line up with TRBD2. Germline lookup yields CDR1 LNHNV and CDR2 YYDKDF (reference sequence). V shed 2 bases, J shed 7 bases, and the junction held 11 bases outside the gene matches. The length of the CDR3 is 16 residues. The CDR3 reads CATSRNPAGVVNEQFF. In DNA form, the CDR3 reads TGTGCCACCAGCAGAAATCCCGCGGGAGTAGTTAATGAGCAGTTCTTC.

The V and J genes are TRBV12-5 and TRBJ2-5; the match to TRBD2 covers 14 bases. Germline V CDR1 and CDR2: LGHNT, FRNRAP. The CDR3 loop spans 16 amino acids. Losses at the gene ends were 6 bases for V and 3 bases for J; bases not matched to a gene: 6. CDR3 sequence reads: CASGTGTSGSKETQYF. CDR3 bases: TGTGCTAGTGGGACCGGGACTAGCGGGAGCAAAGAGACCCAGTACTTC.

A single count supports this clone. J is TRBJ2-5 and V is TRBV15, with D perhaps matching TRBD2 (5 bases). The germline CDR1 and CDR2 sequences are LNHNV and YYDKDF (reference sequence). With 0 bases removed from V and 5 bases from J, the gap between germline ends came to 13 bases. This CDR3 has 15 residues. The CDR3 region has the DNA TGTGCCACCAGCAGAGAAATCAGCGGCCCGGAGACCCAGTACTTC. Translated: CATSREISGPETQYF.

The table lists this clone with many counts. Compared with germline, one end of the junction differs, possibly owing to a read error. The chain uses TRBV12-5 and TRBJ2-7; the D gene is possibly TRBD2 (5 bases). The CDR3 is made up of 13 amino acids. The germline V gene encodes CDR1 LGHNT and CDR2 FRNRAP. In DNA, the CDR3 is TGTGCTAGTGCTTTGGTCGGGGTCTTCGAGCAGTACTTC. As protein: CASALVGVFEQYF.

This clone turned up a few times. The CDR3 DNA reads as TGTGCCAGCAGTTCACTAGCGGGGGACTACGAGCAGTACTTC. Encoded protein: CASSSLAGDYEQYF. The chain uses TRBV27 and TRBJ2-7; 11 bases agree with TRBD2. Germline loops: CDR1 MNHEY, CDR2 SMNVEV (reference sequence). This CDR3 spans 14 amino acids. The trim removed 4 bases at V and 3 bases at J, leaving 2 bases unmatched.

The chain has TRBV24-1 and TRBJ2-7, with TRBD2 matching over 10 bases. Germline assignment: CDR1 KGHDR and CDR2 SFDVKD. Trimming cost V 1 base and J 4 bases; bases outside gene matches: 3. CDR3 size: 15 residues. In DNA form, the CDR3 reads TGTGCCACCAGTGATTTTTCTAGCGGGAGTTACGAGCAGTACTTC. It encodes CATSDFSSGSYEQYF.

This clone was seen only once. The chain is built from TRBV12-5 and TRBJ1-1, with a tentative D call TRBD1 (6 bases). Trimming took 1 base from V and 7 from J, leaving 13 bases between them. CDR3 length: 14 residues. Germline CDR1 and CDR2: LGHNT and FRNRAP. This CDR3 reads CASGLGTGHLEAFF. The DNA for the CDR3 is TGTGCTAGTGGTTTGGGGACGGGACACCTTGAAGCTTTCTTT.

The genes are TRBV7-3 and TRBJ1-6, with D possibly being TRBD1 (6 bases). This CDR3 is built from 14 residues. Trimming took 6 bases from V and 6 from J, leaving 12 bases between them. The V gene's germline CDR1 is SGHTA and CDR2 FQGTGA. CDR3 region: CASSFGQPNSPLHF. CDR3 sequence (DNA): TGTGCCAGCAGTTTCGGACAGCCTAATTCACCCCTCCACTTT.

The chain is built from TRBV27 and TRBJ1-1; D may be TRBD1 (5 bases). CDR3 size: 13 residues. Trimming removed 6 bases from V and 1 base from J, with 9 bases in between. The germline V gene encodes CDR1 MNHEY and CDR2 SMNVEV (reference sequence). The CDR3 nucleotides are TGTGCCAGCAGGGGCGGACAGAACACTGAAGCTTTCTTT. Its translation is CASRGGQNTEAFF.

The rearrangement joins TRBV19 to TRBJ1-5, with D perhaps TRBD1 (5 bases). Trimming cost V 3 bases and J 6 bases, with 15 bases left between them. Germline lookup yields CDR1 LNHDA and CDR2 SQIVND (reference sequence). The CDR3 consists of 15 residues. The CDR3 is CASSIGAGYRQPQHF. The CDR3, as DNA: TGTGCCAGTAGTATTGGGGCAGGGTATCGTCAGCCCCAGCATTTT.

The chain links TRBV5-4 to TRBJ2-5, with a tentative D call TRBD2 (6 bases). CDR3 length: 14 residues. Looked up from germline, CDR1 is SGHNT and CDR2 is YYREEE (reference sequence). The V end lost 4 bases, the J end lost 2 bases, and 12 bases lay between the germline ends. In DNA form, the CDR3 reads TGTGCCAGCAGCCGAGGGACTTTTCAAGAGACCCAGTACTTC. It encodes CASSRGTFQETQYF.

The chain employs TRBV2 and TRBJ2-1; 7 bases map to TRBD2. Germline trimming cut 6 bases from V and 10 bases from J; bases unmatched to any gene: 9. The CDR3 is 13 amino acids. CDR1 and CDR2 (germline): SNHLY, FYNNEI. The DNA for the CDR3 is TGTGCCAGCAGGATTACTAGCGAAACCGAGCAGTTCTTC. It yields the protein CASRITSETEQFF. Together with reference TRBV2 and TRBJ2-1, the CDR3 gives the full variable domain: EPEVTQTPSHQVTQMGQEVILRCVPISNHLYFYWYRQILGQKVEFLVSFYNNEISEKSEIFDDQFSVERPDGSNFTLKIRSTKLEDSAMYFCASRITSETEQFFGPGTRLTVL.

The chain has TRBV21-1 and TRBJ2-4; the table's D gene call, TRBD2, was not cross checked with the DNA. TRBV21-1 is described as a pseudogene. CDR3 length: 18 residues. CDR3 nucleotide sequence: TGTGCCAGCAGCAAAAAACCGACTAGCGGAGTAGCCAAAAACATTCAGTACTTC. Protein sequence: CASSKKPTSGVAKNIQYF.

This clone appeared a single time. V gene TRBV29-1 combines with J gene TRBJ2-7; perhaps TRBD2 as D (5 bases). CDR1 SQVTM and CDR2 ANQGSEA come from the germline V gene. The CDR3 contains 12 residues. Trimming left V 6 bases short and J 9 bases short, with 18 bases between. CDR3 region: CSVGIMSAGQYF. In DNA form, the CDR3 reads TGCAGCGTCGGGATTATGAGCGCCGGGCAGTACTTC.

The chain combines TRBV5-4 with TRBJ2-1; 8 bases line up with TRBD2. CDR1 and CDR2 from the germline V gene are SGHNT and YYREEE (reference sequence). The junction had 12 bases not matched to a gene; V was cut back by 4 bases and J by 9 bases. The CDR3 runs 15 residues. As DNA, the CDR3 is TGTGCCAGCAGCCCCCGGGCGGGGGGAGAAGGTGAGCAGTTCTTC. Amino acids: CASSPRAGGEGEQFF. Combining the CDR3 with reference TRBV5-4 and TRBJ2-1 gives the whole variable domain ETGVTQSPTHLIKTRGQQVTLRCSSQSGHNTVSWYQQALGQGPQFIFQYYREEENGRGNFPPRFSGLQFPNYSSELNVNALELDDSALYLCASSPRAGGEGEQFFGPGTRLTVL.

The V gene is TRBV15, the J gene TRBJ2-7, with D unclear. The CDR3 runs 15 residues. Germline loops: CDR1 LNHNV, CDR2 YYDKDF (reference sequence). The V gene lost 1 base and the J gene lost 3 bases, with 13 bases spanning the gap. This CDR3 is CATSRGSEGNYEQYF. The CDR3 DNA reads as TGTGCCACCAGCAGAGGGAGCGAAGGAAACTACGAGCAGTACTTC.

The chain links TRBV15 to TRBJ2-1; TRBD2 agrees at 12 bases. This CDR3 is 20 amino acids long. The germline V gene encodes CDR1 LNHNV and CDR2 YYDKDF (reference sequence). The J segment lost 3 bases and the V segment lost 3 bases, leaving 15 bases of the junction unmatched. CDR3 protein: CATSRAPGLAGGPDYNEQFF. CDR3 nucleotides: TGTGCCACCAGCAGGGCCCCCGGGCTAGCGGGAGGGCCGGACTACAATGAGCAGTTCTTC.

The rearrangement joins TRBV3-1 (or the pseudogene TRBV3-2) to TRBJ1-1; D is uncertain. V lost 6 bases and J 4 bases, leaving 15 bases between the germline ends. Germline assignment: CDR1 LGHDT and CDR2 YNNKEL (reference sequence). This CDR3 has 14 amino acids. CDR3 DNA: TGTGCCAGCAGAAGGCGGGGAGAGGGCACTGAAGCTTTCTTT. Protein sequence: CASRRRGEGTEAFF.

V gene TRBV7-9 combines with J gene TRBJ2-3; 9 bases agree with TRBD2. The CDR3 extends over 15 amino acids. J gave up 5 bases and V 1 base, and 4 bases lay outside the gene matches. The germline V gene has CDR1 SEHNR and CDR2 FQNEAQ (reference sequence). The CDR3 region has the DNA TGTGCCAGCAGCTTAGTCGGCGGGAGGGGAGATACGCAGTATTTT. Protein sequence: CASSLVGGRGDTQYF.